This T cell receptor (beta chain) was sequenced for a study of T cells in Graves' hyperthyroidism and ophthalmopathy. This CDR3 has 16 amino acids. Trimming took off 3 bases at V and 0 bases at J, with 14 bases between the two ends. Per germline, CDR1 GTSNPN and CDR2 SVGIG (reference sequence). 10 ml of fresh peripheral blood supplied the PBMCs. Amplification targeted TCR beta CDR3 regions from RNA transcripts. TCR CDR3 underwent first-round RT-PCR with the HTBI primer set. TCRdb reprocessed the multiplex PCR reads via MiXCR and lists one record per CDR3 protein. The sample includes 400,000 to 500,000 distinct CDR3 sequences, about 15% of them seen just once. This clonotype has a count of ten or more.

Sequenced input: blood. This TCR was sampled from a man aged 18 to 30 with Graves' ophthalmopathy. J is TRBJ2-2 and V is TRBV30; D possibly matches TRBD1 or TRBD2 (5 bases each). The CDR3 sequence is CAWSDRGVTNTGELFF. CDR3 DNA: TGTGCCTGGAGCGACCGGGGCGTTACGAACACCGGGGAGCTGTTTTTT.